This TCR beta chain was sequenced in a study of CD8+ T cells in alopecia areata. Study details: People stayed on tofacitinib for 6 to 18 months, then stopped the drug for 6 months.

It was cDNA, reverse transcribed from extracted RNA, that served as the sequencing template. Only in-frame clones appear in the TCRdb table, and some are missing; sequencing was by immunoSEQ multiplex PCR. Of around 200,000 clones listed, about 60% are singletons. Documented treatment: oral pan-JAK inhibitor, 5-10 mg twice daily. Researchers gathered lesional scalp punch biopsies and peripheral blood from patients with alopecia areata. This clone was seen a few times. The antigen is unknown. Additional DNA sequences in this sample encode the identical CDR3. The CDR3 has 13 amino acids. Germline lookup yields CDR1 LGHNA and CDR2 YSLEER. The V and J ends lost 0 bases and 4 bases respectively, with 7 bases between them. Study-wide results and caveats: Relative to mice, TCR sharing across patients was less clear, a difference possibly HLA-related.

The TCR sequence derives from a human donor with alopecia areata. Here the sequenced sample was CD4+ T cells sorted from blood, taken at week 4, from a patient treated with tofacitinib. The V call is TRBV4-3, the J call TRBJ2-7; D gene unclear. CDR3 loop: CASSQERAYEQYF. CDR3 bases: TGCGCCAGCAGCCAAGAAAGGGCATACGAGCAGTACTTC.